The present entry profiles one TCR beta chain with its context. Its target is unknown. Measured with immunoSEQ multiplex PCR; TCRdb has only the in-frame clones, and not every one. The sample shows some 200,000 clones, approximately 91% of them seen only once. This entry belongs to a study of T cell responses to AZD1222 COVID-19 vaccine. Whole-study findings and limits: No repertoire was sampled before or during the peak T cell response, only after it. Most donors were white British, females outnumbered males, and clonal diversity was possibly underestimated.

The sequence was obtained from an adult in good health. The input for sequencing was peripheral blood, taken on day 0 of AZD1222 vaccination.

In nucleotides, the CDR3 is TGTGCCAGCAGCGCTCCTCGGGGCGAAGCTTTCTTT. Translation gives CASSAPRGEAFF. The chain couples TRBV9 to TRBJ1-1; D is possibly TRBD1 (5 bases). The V end lost 3 bases, the J end lost 8 bases, and 11 bases lay between the germline ends. The length of the CDR3 is 12 residues. CDR1 and CDR2 (germline): SGDLS, YYNGEE. Complete variable domain (other parts from reference TRBV9 and TRBJ1-1): DSGVTQTPKHLITATGQRVTLRCSPRSGDLSVYWYQQSLDQGLQFLIQYYNGEERAKGNILERFSAQQFPDLHSELNLSSLELGDSALYFCASSAPRGEAFFGQGTRLTVV.